These T cell receptor beta chains were read from a single sample in a study of T-cell memory formation after mild COVID-19. Each CDR3 protein is one row after TCRdb ran MiXCR on the 5' RACE reads. The table records around 180,000 distinct CDR3 sequences, 16% of them present only once. Material: PBMCs or a T cell subset sorted from them (not recorded which). All receptors derive from an adult woman who had mild COVID-19 (a few samples of this study predate the infection). Cell type and time point are not known. Both conserved end residues are part of each CDR3. The D gene is left open where the match is weak. The listing skips clone size in some rows; elsewhere it reads once, few, many or a size class.

clone_size: .; d_call: .; v_call: TRBV18; j_call: TRBJ2-7; cdr3_aa: CASSPQGKEQYF; cdr3_nt: TGTGCCAGCTCACCACAGGGGAAAGAGCAGTACTTC
clone_size: many; d_call: .; v_call: TRBV12-3/TRBV12-4; j_call: TRBJ2-5; cdr3_aa: CASSSGQQETQYF; cdr3_nt: TGTGCCAGCAGTTCCGGACAGCAAGAGACCCAGTACTTC
clone_size: many; d_call: .; v_call: TRBV28; j_call: TRBJ1-1; cdr3_aa: CASSLPVNTEAFF; cdr3_nt: TGTGCCAGCAGTTTACCGGTGAACACTGAAGCTTTCTTT
clone_size: few; d_call: .; v_call: TRBV7-8; j_call: TRBJ2-2; cdr3_aa: CASSLWGGMNTGELFF; cdr3_nt: TGTGCCAGCAGCTTATGGGGCGGGATGAACACCGGGGAGCTGTTTTTT
clone_size: .; d_call: TRBD2; v_call: TRBV7-9; j_call: TRBJ2-5; cdr3_aa: CASSLTGTSGIQETQYF; cdr3_nt: TGTGCCAGCAGCTTAACCGGGACTAGCGGTATTCAAGAGACCCAGTACTTC
clone_size: .; d_call: .; v_call: TRBV6-5; j_call: TRBJ1-4; cdr3_aa: CASSLEGGTNEKLFF; cdr3_nt: TGTGCCAGCAGTTTAGAGGGTGGAACTAATGAAAAACTGTTTTTT
clone_size: many; d_call: .; v_call: TRBV30; j_call: TRBJ2-7; cdr3_aa: CAWSGGRYEQYF; cdr3_nt: TGTGCCTGGAGTGGCGGCCGTTACGAGCAGTACTTC
clone_size: few; d_call: .; v_call: TRBV12-3/TRBV12-4; j_call: TRBJ1-5; cdr3_aa: CASSLAGAQPQHF; cdr3_nt: TGTGCCAGCAGTTTAGCGGGGGCTCAGCCCCAGCATTTT
clone_size: .; d_call: TRBD1; v_call: TRBV10-3; j_call: TRBJ1-2; cdr3_aa: CAISDPDRAYGYTF; cdr3_nt: TGTGCCATCAGTGATCCGGACAGGGCCTATGGCTACACCTTC
clone_size: .; d_call: TRBD1; v_call: TRBV20-1; j_call: TRBJ1-2; cdr3_aa: CSAFGTDFYGYTF; cdr3_nt: TGCAGTGCCTTCGGGACAGACTTCTATGGCTACACCTTC
clone_size: many; d_call: .; v_call: TRBV9; j_call: TRBJ1-2; cdr3_aa: CASSRDYGYTF; cdr3_nt: TGTGCCAGCAGCCGGGATTATGGCTACACCTTC
clone_size: few; d_call: .; v_call: TRBV5-1; j_call: TRBJ2-7; cdr3_aa: CASSLDGYYEQYF; cdr3_nt: TGCGCCAGCAGCTTGGACGGTTACTACGAGCAGTACTTC
clone_size: few; d_call: .; v_call: TRBV10-3; j_call: TRBJ2-3; cdr3_aa: CAIGVGGGGRDTQYF; cdr3_nt: TGTGCCATCGGTGTTGGAGGGGGTGGAAGAGATACGCAGTATTTT
clone_size: .; d_call: TRBD1; v_call: TRBV5-5; j_call: TRBJ2-5; cdr3_aa: CASSRQGQETQYF; cdr3_nt: TGTGCCAGCAGCCGACAGGGTCAAGAGACCCAGTACTTC
clone_size: many; d_call: .; v_call: TRBV29-1; j_call: TRBJ2-6; cdr3_aa: CSVARDTDSGANVLTF; cdr3_nt: TGCAGCGTTGCCCGGGACACCGACTCTGGGGCCAACGTCCTGACTTTC
clone_size: few; d_call: TRBD1; v_call: TRBV7-2; j_call: TRBJ2-1; cdr3_aa: CASSGPGTGAYNEQFF; cdr3_nt: TGTGCCAGCAGCGGACCCGGGACAGGAGCTTACAATGAGCAGTTCTTC
clone_size: few; d_call: .; v_call: TRBV12-3/TRBV12-4; j_call: TRBJ2-7; cdr3_aa: CASSLRGGLNLYEQYF; cdr3_nt: TGTGCCAGCAGTTTAAGGGGAGGCCTCAACCTCTACGAGCAGTACTTC
clone_size: .; d_call: .; v_call: TRBV29-1; j_call: TRBJ2-1; cdr3_aa: CSVVRGVDPVAEQFF; cdr3_nt: TGCAGCGTTGTACGGGGCGTGGACCCGGTTGCTGAGCAGTTCTTC
clone_size: .; d_call: TRBD1; v_call: TRBV5-1; j_call: TRBJ2-3; cdr3_aa: CASSLGDRGPGDTQYF; cdr3_nt: TGCGCCAGCAGCCTGGGGGACAGGGGGCCGGGAGATACGCAGTATTTT
clone_size: .; d_call: .; v_call: TRBV18; j_call: TRBJ1-4; cdr3_aa: CASAPNSATNEKLFF; cdr3_nt: TGTGCCAGCGCCCCGAACTCAGCAACTAATGAAAAACTGTTTTTT
clone_size: .; d_call: .; v_call: TRBV5-1; j_call: TRBJ1-3; cdr3_aa: CASSLRIDDTIYF; cdr3_nt: TGCGCCAGCAGCTTAAGGATCGATGACACCATATATTTT
clone_size: few; d_call: TRBD2; v_call: TRBV12-3/TRBV12-4; j_call: TRBJ2-2; cdr3_aa: CASSPQRTSGGVNTGELFF; cdr3_nt: TGTGCCAGCAGTCCCCAGCGCACTAGCGGGGGGGTGAACACCGGGGAGCTGTTTTTT
clone_size: .; d_call: .; v_call: TRBV6-5; j_call: TRBJ1-2; cdr3_aa: CASRTDGIGYGYTF; cdr3_nt: TGTGCCAGCAGAACGGACGGAATAGGCTATGGCTACACCTTC
clone_size: .; d_call: TRBD1; v_call: TRBV5-1; j_call: TRBJ2-7; cdr3_aa: CASSLVAGTGGYEQYF; cdr3_nt: TGCGCCAGCAGCTTGGTCGCCGGGACAGGGGGCTACGAGCAGTACTTC
clone_size: few; d_call: .; v_call: TRBV18; j_call: TRBJ2-2; cdr3_aa: CASSPPFTGRASTGELFF; cdr3_nt: TGTGCCAGCTCACCACCGTTTACAGGGAGGGCGTCCACCGGGGAGCTGTTTTTT
clone_size: .; d_call: .; v_call: TRBV20-1; j_call: TRBJ1-6; cdr3_aa: CSARDHTARKNSPLHF; cdr3_nt: TGCAGTGCTAGAGATCATACGGCAAGGAAAAATTCACCCCTCCACTTT
clone_size: .; d_call: .; v_call: TRBV9; j_call: TRBJ2-4; cdr3_aa: CASSATGGALAKNIQYF; cdr3_nt: TGTGCCAGCAGCGCCACTGGGGGGGCTCTAGCCAAAAACATTCAGTACTTC
clone_size: few; d_call: .; v_call: TRBV7-3; j_call: TRBJ1-6; cdr3_aa: CASSSLSSNSPLHF; cdr3_nt: TGTGCCAGCAGCTCTCTCAGCAGTAATTCACCCCTCCACTTT
clone_size: .; d_call: .; v_call: TRBV7-3; j_call: TRBJ1-1; cdr3_aa: CASSFGLNTEAFF; cdr3_nt: TGTGCCAGCAGCTTTGGGCTGAACACTGAAGCTTTCTTT
clone_size: .; d_call: .; v_call: TRBV4-2; j_call: TRBJ2-1; cdr3_aa: CASSTRRDPFGEQFF; cdr3_nt: TGTGCCAGCAGCACCCGGCGGGACCCTTTTGGGGAGCAGTTCTTC
clone_size: .; d_call: TRBD1; v_call: TRBV7-8; j_call: TRBJ2-5; cdr3_aa: CASLVAGGETQYF; cdr3_nt: TGTGCCAGCTTAGTGGCAGGGGGAGAGACCCAGTACTTC
clone_size: .; d_call: .; v_call: TRBV20-1; j_call: TRBJ1-2; cdr3_aa: CSARSRPMGYTF; cdr3_nt: TGCAGTGCTAGAAGTCGACCGATGGGCTACACCTTC
clone_size: few; d_call: .; v_call: TRBV11-2; j_call: TRBJ2-7; cdr3_aa: CASSLGGLGDEQYF; cdr3_nt: TGTGCCAGCAGCCTCGGGGGGCTGGGGGACGAGCAGTACTTC
clone_size: .; d_call: TRBD1; v_call: TRBV25-1; j_call: TRBJ2-5; cdr3_aa: CASSDHRGSLQETQYF; cdr3_nt: TGTGCCAGCAGTGACCACAGGGGGTCCCTGCAAGAGACCCAGTACTTC
clone_size: many; d_call: .; v_call: TRBV28; j_call: TRBJ2-2; cdr3_aa: CASFYSGLLNTGELFF; cdr3_nt: TGTGCCAGTTTTTACTCCGGGCTACTCAACACCGGGGAGCTGTTTTTT
clone_size: few; d_call: .; v_call: TRBV7-9; j_call: TRBJ2-2; cdr3_aa: CASSTRMGSAGELFF; cdr3_nt: TGTGCCAGCAGCACGAGGATGGGTAGTGCCGGGGAGCTGTTTTTT
clone_size: once; d_call: .; v_call: TRBV25-1; j_call: TRBJ1-1; cdr3_aa: CASSEVYWTRGASTEAFF; cdr3_nt: TGTGCCAGCAGTGAAGTGTATTGGACACGGGGGGCTTCAACTGAAGCTTTCTTT
clone_size: .; d_call: .; v_call: TRBV21-1; j_call: TRBJ2-7; cdr3_aa: CASSKKSAGYEQYF; cdr3_nt: TGTGCCAGCAGTAAAAAGAGCGCCGGCTACGAGCAGTACTTC
clone_size: few; d_call: .; v_call: TRBV20-1; j_call: TRBJ2-3; cdr3_aa: CSALSTDTQYF; cdr3_nt: TGCAGTGCCCTAAGCACAGATACGCAGTATTTT
clone_size: .; d_call: .; v_call: TRBV30; j_call: TRBJ1-2; cdr3_aa: CASPGEGNYGYTF; cdr3_nt: TGTGCTTCACCCGGGGAGGGGAACTATGGCTACACCTTC
clone_size: few; d_call: TRBD1; v_call: TRBV12-3/TRBV12-4; j_call: TRBJ1-3; cdr3_aa: CASSWRQGGAGNTIYF; cdr3_nt: TGTGCCAGCAGTTGGAGACAGGGGGGGGCTGGAAACACCATATATTTT
clone_size: once; d_call: TRBD2; v_call: TRBV24-1; j_call: TRBJ2-1; cdr3_aa: CATKGAGAYNEQFF; cdr3_nt: TGTGCCACCAAAGGGGCGGGGGCCTACAATGAGCAGTTCTTC
clone_size: .; d_call: TRBD2; v_call: TRBV12-3/TRBV12-4; j_call: TRBJ2-7; cdr3_aa: CASSTGSSGSYEQYF; cdr3_nt: TGTGCCAGCAGCACCGGTTCTAGCGGGTCCTACGAGCAGTACTTC
clone_size: few; d_call: .; v_call: TRBV2; j_call: TRBJ2-2; cdr3_aa: CASSGLSNTGELFF; cdr3_nt: TGTGCCAGCAGCGGACTTTCGAACACCGGGGAGCTGTTTTTT
clone_size: few; d_call: TRBD2; v_call: TRBV11-3; j_call: TRBJ2-3; cdr3_aa: CASSPGLAGGGGTDTQYF; cdr3_nt: TGTGCCAGCAGCCCGGGACTAGCGGGAGGAGGGGGCACAGATACGCAGTATTTT
clone_size: few; d_call: TRBD1; v_call: TRBV20-1; j_call: TRBJ2-5; cdr3_aa: CSARTGGQETQYF; cdr3_nt: TGCAGTGCTCGGACAGGTGGTCAAGAGACCCAGTACTTC
clone_size: .; d_call: .; v_call: TRBV5-1; j_call: TRBJ2-2; cdr3_aa: CASSLDGGGELFF; cdr3_nt: TGCGCCAGCAGCTTGGACGGCGGAGGGGAGCTGTTTTTT
clone_size: few; d_call: TRBD2; v_call: TRBV5-1; j_call: TRBJ2-7; cdr3_aa: CASSSGSGGEQYF; cdr3_nt: TGCGCCAGCAGTTCGGGCTCCGGGGGGGAGCAGTACTTC
clone_size: few; d_call: TRBD1; v_call: TRBV24-1; j_call: TRBJ2-1; cdr3_aa: CATSDFVTGDLNEQFF; cdr3_nt: TGTGCCACCAGTGATTTCGTTACAGGGGATTTGAATGAGCAGTTCTTC
clone_size: few; d_call: .; v_call: TRBV7-2; j_call: TRBJ2-7; cdr3_aa: CASSLSGYLYEQYF; cdr3_nt: TGTGCCAGCAGCTTAAGCGGGTACCTCTACGAGCAGTACTTC
clone_size: many; d_call: .; v_call: TRBV5-1; j_call: TRBJ2-2; cdr3_aa: CASSLIGADTGELFF; cdr3_nt: TGCGCCAGCAGCTTGATAGGTGCGGACACCGGGGAGCTGTTTTTT
clone_size: .; d_call: .; v_call: TRBV20-1; j_call: TRBJ2-5; cdr3_aa: CSAHPPSKTQYF; cdr3_nt: TGCAGTGCCCACCCCCCCTCGAAGACCCAGTACTTC
clone_size: .; d_call: .; v_call: TRBV5-1; j_call: TRBJ1-1; cdr3_aa: CASAMEGDTEAFF; cdr3_nt: TGCGCCAGCGCTATGGAGGGTGACACTGAAGCTTTCTTT
clone_size: .; d_call: TRBD2; v_call: TRBV3-1; j_call: TRBJ2-7; cdr3_aa: CASSQAGGSMGKQYF; cdr3_nt: TGTGCCAGCAGCCAAGCGGGCGGGAGTATGGGCAAGCAGTACTTC
clone_size: few; d_call: .; v_call: TRBV30; j_call: TRBJ1-1; cdr3_aa: CAWSQQGGNTEAFF; cdr3_nt: TGTGCCTGGAGTCAACAAGGGGGGAACACTGAAGCTTTCTTT
clone_size: few; d_call: .; v_call: TRBV28; j_call: TRBJ2-7; cdr3_aa: CASSVRGNEQYF; cdr3_nt: TGTGCCAGCAGTGTCAGGGGTAACGAGCAGTACTTC
clone_size: .; d_call: TRBD2; v_call: TRBV14; j_call: TRBJ2-6; cdr3_aa: CASSQVGLAGARGANVLTF; cdr3_nt: TGTGCCAGCAGCCAAGTAGGACTAGCGGGAGCCCGTGGGGCCAACGTCCTGACTTTC